This TCR beta chain was obtained from a study of Graves' ophthalmopathy and Graves' hyperthyroidism. The diagnosis combined clinical symptoms, thyroxine, TRAb, thyroid ultrasound and orbital computed tomography scans. The authors amplified TCR beta CDR3 regions, and they did so from RNA transcripts for repertoire sequencing. HTBI primers were used in a first-round RT-PCR, which preceded a second-round multiplex PCR. TCRdb used MiXCR to reprocess the multiplex PCR reads, holding one entry per CDR3 protein. The repertoire holds around 50,000 distinct CDR3 sequences, with about 50% as singletons. This clonotype was recorded a few times. In germline, CDR1 is MNHEY, CDR2 SVGEGT. The CDR3 sequence is 15 residues long. With 0 bases clipped from V and 12 bases from J, the junction kept 5 bases outside the gene matches.

The chain recombines TRBV6-2 or TRBV6-3 with TRBJ2-4; TRBD2 aligns across 13 bases. This receptor was taken from an adult man with Graves' ophthalmopathy. The sequenced sample consisted of peripheral blood. The CDR3 nucleotides are TGTGCCAGCAGTTACTCCTGGACTAGCGGGGGAGCTCAGTACTTC. It specifies CASSYSWTSGGAQYF.